Shown below are 15 T cell receptor beta chains from a single sample sequenced in a study of T cell repertoires in cytomegalovirus infection. Their specific antigens are unknown. TCRdb analysed the reads with MiXCR anew, one entry per CDR3 protein. The sample records hundreds of thousands of distinct CDR3 sequences, around 32% being singletons. Sample: cultured PBMCs, taken from culture after CMV antigen stimulation. The receptors were sampled from a human donor in good health (CMV status not recorded). Some clones in this sample may be carry-over from other donors' samples.

Ten or more counts support this clonotype. This rearrangement joins TRBV6-1 to TRBJ1-3, with D uncertain. V was clipped by 6 bases and J by 0 bases, with 9 bases between them. Per the germline V gene, CDR1 is MNHNS and CDR2 is SASEGT. The CDR3 covers 14 residues. CDR3 sequence (DNA): TGTGCCAGCAGCGTAGGTGGCTCTGGAAACACCATATATTTT. Amino acids: CASSVGGSGNTIYF.

This clonotype appeared a few times. The chain is built from TRBV7-7 and TRBJ2-5; 7 bases are a match to TRBD2. V gave up 7 bases and J gave up 5 bases; unmatched junction bases: 10. The CDR3 has 14 residues. CDR1 and CDR2 from the germline V gene are SSHAT and FNYEAQ (reference sequence). CDR3 bases: TGTGCCAGCACTGCTAGCGGCGTCTCTGAGACCCAGTACTTC. Translated, it gives CASTASGVSETQYF.

The chain carries TRBV7-6 and TRBJ2-3; 9 positions agree with TRBD2. The CDR3 runs to 18 residues. With V trimmed by 7 bases and J by 3 bases, 17 bases remained unmatched. Germline V lookup: CDR1 SGHVS, CDR2 FNYEAQ. The chain's CDR3 is CASMAVAGVSSGTDTQYF. The CDR3 nucleotides are TGTGCCAGCATGGCCGTAGCGGGAGTATCCTCAGGAACAGATACGCAGTATTTT.

The chain joins TRBV12-3 or TRBV12-4 to TRBJ2-5; D is ambiguous. This CDR3 spans 14 amino acids. The V end was cut by 6 bases, the J end by 4 bases, with 15 bases between. CDR3 DNA sequence: TGTGCCAGCAGCGCGCCCAACCGGCGAGAGACCCAGTACTTC. This codes for CASSAPNRRETQYF.

This clonotype was picked up many times. The V call is TRBV6-2 or TRBV6-3, the J call TRBJ2-3, with 8 bases matching TRBD1. Trimming at V came to 6 bases and at J to 4 bases, leaving 9 bases not matched to a gene. CDR3 length: 15 residues. CDR1 and CDR2 (germline): MNHEY, SVGEGT. CDR3 loop: CASRDGTGGADTQYF. The DNA of the CDR3 is TGTGCCAGCAGAGACGGGACAGGCGGCGCAGATACGCAGTATTTT.

This chain uses TRBV7-8 with TRBJ2-5; the D gene is possibly TRBD2 (6 bases). Trimming shortened V by 5 bases and J by 9 bases, and 28 bases separated the two germline ends. The CDR3 covers 17 residues. In germline, CDR1 is SGHVS, CDR2 FQNEAQ. In DNA, the CDR3 is TGTGCCAGCAGCCTCACACGCCGGGGGTACGGCCTCGAGGCCCAGTACTTC. Its translation: CASSLTRRGYGLEAQYF.

The chain uses TRBV4-3 and TRBJ1-2; D is possibly TRBD1 (6 bases). The CDR3 covers 13 residues. Trimming left V 2 bases short and J 6 bases short, with 10 bases between. The germline V gene encodes CDR1 LGHNA and CDR2 YSLEER. CDR3 residues: CASSQQGLNGYTF. CDR3 nucleotides: TGCGCCAGCAGCCAACAGGGGTTGAATGGCTACACCTTC.

J is TRBJ1-2 and V is TRBV15; D may be TRBD1 (5 bases). The CDR3 is made up of 15 amino acids. The V and J ends lost 3 bases and 5 bases respectively, with 16 bases between them. The V gene's germline CDR1 is LNHNV and CDR2 YYDKDF (reference sequence). The CDR3 sequence is CATSSRLTDVYGYTF. The CDR3 DNA reads as TGTGCCACCAGCAGTAGATTGACAGACGTATATGGCTACACCTTC.

The chain employs TRBV5-1 and TRBJ2-6; 11 bases match TRBD1. Unmatched junction bases numbered 6, after V lost 0 bases and J lost 1 base. The CDR3 length is 19 residues. Germline V gene lookup returns CDR1 SGHRS and CDR2 YFSETQ. This CDR3 reads CASSLGDRGAQSGANVLTF. CDR3 in DNA: TGCGCCAGCAGCTTGGGGGACAGGGGGGCCCAATCTGGGGCCAACGTCCTGACTTTC.

This chain connects TRBV2 to TRBJ1-5; TRBD1 matches at 7 bases. Trimming at V came to 5 bases and at J to 9 bases, leaving 7 bases not matched to a gene. This CDR3 is built from 13 residues. Germline V gene lookup returns CDR1 SNHLY and CDR2 FYNNEI. CDR3 residues: CASSLRDSRPQHF. Written as DNA, the CDR3 is TGTGCCAGCAGTCTCCGGGACAGTCGGCCCCAGCATTTT. Full variable domain (rest looked up from reference TRBV2 and TRBJ1-5): EPEVTQTPSHQVTQMGQEVILRCVPISNHLYFYWYRQILGQKVEFLVSFYNNEISEKSEIFDDQFSVERPDGSNFTLKIRSTKLEDSAMYFCASSLRDSRPQHFGDGTRLSIL.

This clonotype has at least ten counts. This chain uses TRBV7-2 with TRBJ2-1; TRBD2 is a possible D gene (6 bases). V gave up 5 bases and J gave up 8 bases, with 16 bases separating them. The CDR3 is 14 amino acids. Germline-derived CDR1 and CDR2 are SGHTA and FQGNSA. CDR3 loop: CASSRRGSRDEQFF. The CDR3, as DNA: TGTGCCAGCAGCCGGCGGGGTAGCAGGGATGAGCAGTTCTTC. The entire variable domain, with the rest obtained from reference TRBV7-2 and TRBJ2-1, is as follows: GAGVSQSPSNKVTEKGKDVELRCDPISGHTALYWYRQSLGQGLEFLIYFQGNSAPDKSGLPSDRFSAERTGGSVSTLTIQRTQQEDSAVYLCASSRRGSRDEQFFGPGTRLTVL.

This clonotype was seen only a few times. The chain links TRBV28 to TRBJ2-2; 9 bases fit TRBD1. Unmatched junction bases numbered 13, after V lost 6 bases and J lost 5 bases. This CDR3 has 17 amino acids. From germline, CDR1 is MDHEN and CDR2 SYDVKM. DNA of the CDR3: TGTGCCAGCAGCCCACGCCGGACAGGGGAAGTAACCGGGGAGCTGTTTTTT. As protein: CASSPRRTGEVTGELFF.

The CDR3 DNA reads as TGTGCCAGCAGAGTTGGGCTAGAATCCACAGATACGCAGTATTTT. Protein: CASRVGLESTDTQYF. The V and J genes are TRBV5-6 and TRBJ2-3; unclear D gene. Germline V gives CDR1 SGHDT, CDR2 YYEEEE. The CDR3 covers 15 residues. V gave up 5 bases and J gave up 2 bases, with 15 bases separating them. The entire variable domain, with the rest obtained from reference TRBV5-6 and TRBJ2-3, is as follows: DAGVTQSPTHLIKTRGQQVTLRCSPKSGHDTVSWYQQALGQGPQFIFQYYEEEERQRGNFPDRFSGHQFPNYSSELNVNALLLGDSALYLCASRVGLESTDTQYFGPGTRLTVL.

A few counts support this clonotype. The J gene is TRBJ2-7, the V gene TRBV7-2; D is unresolved. Trimming removed 3 bases at V and 3 bases at J, with 12 bases between. The CDR3 spans 14 residues. The V gene's germline CDR1 is SGHTA and CDR2 FQGNSA. The CDR3, as DNA: TGTGCCAGCAGCTTTGATCCCGGTCTCTACGAGCAGTACTTC. Its protein product is CASSFDPGLYEQYF.

This sequence joins TRBV7-2 and TRBJ2-1; D possibly corresponds to TRBD1 (5 bases). Trimming stripped 7 bases from V and 0 bases from J, with 22 bases between. CDR3 length: 18 amino acids. CDR1 and CDR2 (germline): SGHTA, FQGNSA. In DNA form, the CDR3 reads TGTGCCAGCAACACCCTGGTGGGCCGACAGAGCTCCTACAATGAGCAGTTCTTC. This translates into CASNTLVGRQSSYNEQFF.